This T cell receptor (beta chain) derives from a study of cytomegalovirus exposure and HLA in healthy donors. A note on this clone: Its cognate antigen is unknown. Germline is not matched at one junction end, which may reflect a read error.

While unrecorded immune exposures were likely, the donors were nominally healthy when sampled. The CDR3 contains 13 residues. The germline CDR1 and CDR2 sequences are SSHAT and FNYEAQ (reference sequence). Primers included in the PCR were 60 Vbeta and 13 Jbeta primers. TCRdb's copy holds only in-frame clones and misses some; the assay was immunoSEQ multiplex PCR. Its listing shows around 120,000 clones. The study's findings and limits: Per published accounts, TCR beta sequences correctly predicted the HLA-A and HLA-B alleles of most subjects. A cluster of highly shared sequence variants was likely a sequencing artifact. Among TCR sequences, most were rare, though some public TCRs appeared in many donors.

The chain joins TRBV7-7 to TRBJ2-7; 7 positions agree with TRBD2. The clonotype originates from a man aged 50 or older in good health and CMV-seronegative. The sample taken for sequencing was PBMCs. Here the CDR3 DNA reads TGTGCTAGCAGCCCAGGGAGGGGCCTCGAGCAGTACTTC. This sequence encodes CASSPGRGLEQYF.